The next 13 T cell receptor beta chains were all read from a single sample in a study of regulatory T cells in long-lasting Graves disease. CDR3-region Arm-PCR and iRepertoire HTBI primers produced the TCR beta libraries. TCRdb passed the multiplex PCR reads through MiXCR, listing each CDR3 protein once. The sample records approximately 560,000 distinct CDR3 sequences, 15% to 20% being singletons. The time point here: newly diagnosed GD, antithyroid drugs for less than 3 months. Making the TCR library involved RNA that had been extracted from PBMCs. The same specimen was also included in a second study, on T cells in Graves' hyperthyroidism and ophthalmopathy.

Source: peripheral blood mononuclear cells (PBMCs), taken at new diagnosis, from a patient treated with antithyroid drugs. These receptors were obtained from a young man with Graves disease.

This clonotype was observed many times. The J gene is TRBJ2-3, the V gene TRBV7-9; 8 positions agree with TRBD2. The CDR3 consists of 17 residues. Germline V gives CDR1 SEHNR, CDR2 FQNEAQ (reference sequence). V lost 5 bases, J lost 2 bases, and 12 bases stayed unmatched. CDR3 loop: CASSGQGTSGPTDTQYF. The CDR3 coding sequence is TGTGCCAGCAGCGGCCAGGGAACTAGCGGCCCCACAGATACGCAGTATTTT.

This sequence joins TRBV12-3 or TRBV12-4 and TRBJ2-7, with 8 bases aligning to TRBD2. With V trimmed by 1 base and J by 5 bases, 7 bases remained unmatched. The CDR3 has 15 residues. The DNA of the CDR3 is TGTGCCAGCAGTTTAGTCGGACTAGCCGAGCACGAGCAGTACTTC. Translated: CASSLVGLAEHEQYF.

Ten or more counts support this clonotype. The CDR3 DNA sequence: TGTGCCAGCAGCTTAGAGTTGTTGGGCACTGAAGCTTTCTTT. Translation: CASSLELLGTEAFF. The chain carries TRBV7-3 and TRBJ1-1; D is unresolved. Deletions cut 2 bases from V and 4 bases from J, with 11 bases between. The CDR3 length is 14 residues. Per the germline V gene, CDR1 is SGHTA and CDR2 is FQGTGA.

The gene calls are TRBV7-2 and TRBJ2-4; 9 bases map to TRBD2. Germline values: CDR1 SGHTA, CDR2 FQGNSA. V shed 1 base and J 8 bases; nucleotides not matched to a gene: 0. The CDR3 is 13 residues long. The CDR3 is CASSLGLADIQYF. The CDR3 coding sequence is TGTGCCAGCAGCTTAGGACTAGCGGACATTCAGTACTTC.

This clonotype was recorded at least ten times. The CDR3 DNA follows: TGTGCCAGCAGTGACAGGACACTCGACTACGAGCAGTACTTC. Residues: CASSDRTLDYEQYF. The gene calls are TRBV6-1 and TRBJ2-7; possibly TRBD1 for D (5 bases). CDR1 MNHNS and CDR2 SASEGT come from the germline V gene. CDR3 length: 14 amino acids. V was shortened by 3 bases and J by 3 bases, with 12 bases between the two germline ends.

This chain connects TRBV20-1 to TRBJ2-1; perhaps TRBD1 as D (6 bases). The CDR3 length is 16 residues. The germline CDR1 and CDR2 sequences are DFQATT and SNEGSKA (reference sequence). Trimming left V 3 bases short and J 9 bases short, with 24 bases between. DNA of the CDR3: TGCAGTGCTAGTATTTCAGGGGTCCCCGGAGGATTTGAGCAGTTCTTC. It translates to CSASISGVPGGFEQFF.

The sample holds many counts of this clonotype. V usage is TRBV28 and J usage is TRBJ1-5; D is undetermined. There are 13 residues in the CDR3. Trimming took 2 bases from V and 12 from J, leaving 14 bases between them. Germline-derived CDR1 and CDR2 are MDHEN and SYDVKM. CDR3 region: CASSLGAPAIQHF. The CDR3 DNA sequence: TGTGCCAGCAGTTTAGGCGCCCCGGCAATCCAGCATTTT.

This chain joins TRBV19 and TRBJ2-2; D tentatively fits TRBD1 or TRBD2 (5 bases each). This CDR3 has 14 residues. CDR1 and CDR2 (germline): LNHDA, SQIVND (reference sequence). V was pared by 3 bases and J by 4 bases, with 9 bases between. The CDR3 nucleotides are TGTGCCAGTAGTATTTGGGGGTCCACCGGGGAGCTGTTTTTT. It is translated as CASSIWGSTGELFF.

This clonotype has only a few counts. At one end, the junction sequence differs from germline, possibly due to a read error. The gene calls are TRBV3-1 and TRBJ1-4; a possible D gene is TRBD1 (6 bases). Germline V CDR1 and CDR2: LGHDT, YNNKEL (reference sequence). The CDR3 length is 14 residues. The CDR3 is CVSSQVGTSLELFF. CDR3 DNA sequence: TGTGTCAGCAGCCAAGTAGGGACAAGCCTTGAACTGTTTTTT.

V usage is TRBV29-1 and J usage is TRBJ2-7, with TRBD1 as a possible D gene (7 bases). V was shortened by 2 bases and J by 4 bases, with 15 bases between the two germline ends. CDR3 length equals 14 residues. Per germline, CDR1 SQVTM and CDR2 ANQGSEA. CDR3 nucleotides: TGCAGCGTTGAAACGGCAGGGGGAGGTTACGAGCAGTACTTC. Translated: CSVETAGGGYEQYF.

V and J are TRBV30 and TRBJ2-3; the D call may be TRBD1 or TRBD2 (5 bases each). The germline V gene has CDR1 GTSNPN and CDR2 SVGIG (reference sequence). V lost 7 bases to trimming and J lost 2 bases, with 13 bases between them. The CDR3 length is 13 residues. The CDR3 DNA reads as TGTGCCTCGGGGCCCCCCCCCACAGATACGCAGTATTTT. It translates to CASGPPPTDTQYF.

This sequence joins TRBV14 and TRBJ2-1, with 14 positions matching TRBD2. Germline V CDR1 and CDR2: SGHDN, FVKESK. V trimming: 4 bases; J trimming: 8 bases; junction bases outside the gene matches: 13. This CDR3 is built from 18 residues. CDR3 in amino acids: CASSPGTIGTSGRYEQFF. The CDR3 DNA reads as TGTGCCAGCAGCCCTGGGACTATAGGGACTAGCGGGAGATATGAGCAGTTCTTC.

The V gene is TRBV5-1, the J gene TRBJ2-7; 9 bases map to TRBD1. The V gene's germline CDR1 is SGHRS and CDR2 YFSETQ. Losses at the gene ends were 4 bases for V and 9 bases for J; bases not matched to a gene: 14. The length of the CDR3 is 15 residues. CDR3 loop: CASSGTGTGSLVQYF. The CDR3 DNA sequence: TGCGCCAGCAGCGGTACCGGGACAGGGTCGTTGGTGCAGTACTTC.